This T cell receptor (beta chain) was retrieved from a study of regulatory T cells in long-lasting Graves disease. Study-wide findings and caveats: Possibly, too few samples lowered accuracy.

This clonotype was observed many times. Its antigen is still unknown. Time point described: newly diagnosed GD, antithyroid drugs for less than 3 months. Following extraction of RNA from PBMCs, that RNA was used to make the TCR library. Trimming stripped 5 bases from V and 5 bases from J, with 12 bases between. The germline V gene encodes CDR1 SGHNT and CDR2 YENEEA. The CDR3 spans 13 residues. TCR beta libraries were built with iRepertoire HTBI primers and Arm-PCR of CDR3 regions. TCRdb passed the multiplex PCR reads through MiXCR, listing each CDR3 protein once. The sample shows roughly 400,000 distinct CDR3 sequences, about 15% of them seen only once. This same sample was also taken into another study, of T cells in Graves' hyperthyroidism and ophthalmopathy.

The V and J genes are TRBV11-3 and TRBJ2-5; no clear D. This TCR came from a woman in her thirties or forties with Graves disease. This material consisted of peripheral blood mononuclear cells (PBMCs), taken at new diagnosis, from a patient treated with antithyroid drugs. The chain's CDR3 is CASSPAGRETQYF. CDR3 DNA sequence: TGTGCCAGCAGCCCCGCAGGAAGGGAGACCCAGTACTTC.